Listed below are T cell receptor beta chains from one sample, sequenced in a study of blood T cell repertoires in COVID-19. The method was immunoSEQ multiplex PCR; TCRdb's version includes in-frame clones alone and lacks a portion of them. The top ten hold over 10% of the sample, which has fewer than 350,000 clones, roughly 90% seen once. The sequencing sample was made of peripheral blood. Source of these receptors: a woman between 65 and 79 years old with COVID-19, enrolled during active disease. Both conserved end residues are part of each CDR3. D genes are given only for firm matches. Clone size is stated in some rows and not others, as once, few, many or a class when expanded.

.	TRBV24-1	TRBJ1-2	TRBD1	CATGDRGIGYTF	TGTGCCACCGGGGACAGGGGGATTGGCTACACCTTC
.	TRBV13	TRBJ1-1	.	CASSFLASGGNTEAFF	TGTGCCAGCAGCTTCCTCGCGTCGGGAGGGAACACTGAAGCTTTCTTT
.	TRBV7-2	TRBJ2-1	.	CASSLQLAVYNEQFF	TGTGCCAGCAGCTTACAGTTAGCGGTATACAATGAGCAGTTCTTC
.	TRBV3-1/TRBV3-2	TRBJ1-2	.	CASSQVLGLGYTF	TGTGCCAGCAGCCAAGTTTTGGGACTCGGCTACACCTTC
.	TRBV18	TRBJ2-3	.	CASSPSRGKTDTQYF	TGTGCCAGCTCACCGTCCAGGGGAAAGACAGATACGCAGTATTTT
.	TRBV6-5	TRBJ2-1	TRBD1	CASRSGTANNEQFF	TGTGCCAGCAGATCCGGGACAGCGAACAATGAGCAGTTCTTC
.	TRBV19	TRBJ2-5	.	CASSLLGGTGAETQYF	TGTGCCAGTAGTCTGCTGGGAGGTACAGGGGCGGAGACCCAGTACTTC
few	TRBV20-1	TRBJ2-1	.	CSARGSGEQFF	TGCAGTGCCCGTGGGTCGGGTGAGCAGTTCTTC
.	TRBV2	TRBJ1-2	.	CASRRGTPAPNTF	TGTGCCAGCCGTAGGGGAACTCCGGCCCCGAACACCTTC
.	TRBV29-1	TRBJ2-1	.	CSAQAGFLFF	TGCAGCGCCCAGGCGGGGTTTCTGTTCTTC
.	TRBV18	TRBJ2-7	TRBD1	CASSPTGVEEQYF	TGTGCCAGCTCACCAACAGGGGTAGAGGAGCAGTACTTC
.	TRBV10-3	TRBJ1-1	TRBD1	CAISRQGVNTEAFF	TGTGCCATCAGTCGACAGGGGGTGAACACTGAAGCTTTCTTT
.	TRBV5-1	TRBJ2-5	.	CASSLGVAETQYF	TGCGCCAGCAGCTTAGGGGTCGCGGAGACCCAGTACTTC
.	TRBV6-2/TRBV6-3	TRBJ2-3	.	CASSYSLSGITDTQYF	TGTGCCAGCAGTTACTCGCTTTCGGGTATCACAGATACGCAGTATTTT
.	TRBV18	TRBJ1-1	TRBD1	CASSPRTGGNTEAFF	TGTGCCAGCTCACCACGTACAGGGGGCAACACTGAAGCTTTCTTT
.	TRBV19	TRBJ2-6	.	CASSIEHTGANVLTF	TGTGCCAGTAGTATAGAACACACTGGGGCCAACGTCCTGACTTTC
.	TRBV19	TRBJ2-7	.	CASSIAVPSYEQYF	TGTGCCAGTAGTATAGCAGTTCCCTCCTACGAGCAGTACTTC
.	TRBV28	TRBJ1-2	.	CASSLKPGDLYYGYTF	TGTGCCAGCAGTTTAAAACCTGGAGACCTTTACTATGGCTACACCTTC
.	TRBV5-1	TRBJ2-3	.	CASGTGLATDTQYF	TGCGCCAGCGGAACAGGGTTGGCCACAGATACGCAGTATTTT
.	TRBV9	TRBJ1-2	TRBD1	CASSVSGGPDANYGYTF	TGTGCCAGCAGCGTATCAGGGGGACCTGACGCCAACTATGGCTACACCTTC
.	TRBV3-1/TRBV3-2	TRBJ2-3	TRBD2	CASSPGLAGRTDTQYF	TGTGCCAGCAGCCCGGGACTAGCGGGGCGAACAGATACGCAGTATTTT
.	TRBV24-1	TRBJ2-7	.	CATSDFSRDEQYF	TGTGCCACCAGTGATTTCTCCAGGGACGAGCAGTACTTC
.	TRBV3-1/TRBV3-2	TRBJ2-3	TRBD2	CASSQGGADTQYF	TGTGCCAGCAGCCAGGGAGGGGCGGATACGCAGTATTTT
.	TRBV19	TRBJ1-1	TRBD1	CASKQGGQALNTEAFF	TGTGCCAGTAAACAGGGGGGACAGGCCCTGAACACTGAAGCTTTCTTT
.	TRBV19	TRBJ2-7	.	CASSIGGGYEQYF	TGTGCCAGTAGTATAGGAGGGGGCTACGAGCAGTACTTC
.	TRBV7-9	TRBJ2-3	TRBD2	CATGPLAGVITDTQYF	TGTGCCACCGGACCACTAGCGGGGGTGATCACAGATACGCAGTATTTT
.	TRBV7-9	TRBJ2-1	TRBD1	CASSLAGLAGGDEQFF	TGTGCCAGCAGCCTAGCCGGCTTGGCAGGGGGCGATGAGCAGTTCTTC
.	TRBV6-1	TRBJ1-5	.	CASSEAAGGQPQHF	TGTGCCAGCAGTGAAGCGGCGGGCGGGCAGCCCCAGCATTTT
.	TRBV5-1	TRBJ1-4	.	CASSAGTPNEKLFF	TGCGCCAGCAGCGCCGGGACTCCCAATGAAAAACTGTTTTTT
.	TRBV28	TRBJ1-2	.	CASSLGATNYGYTF	TGTGCCAGCAGTTTAGGTGCGACAAACTATGGCTACACCTTC
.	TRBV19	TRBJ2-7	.	CASKLTSVGTYEQYF	TGTGCCAGTAAGCTCACGAGCGTCGGCACCTACGAGCAGTACTTC
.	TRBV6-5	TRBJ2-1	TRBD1	CASSFRDRAYNEQFF	TGTGCCAGCAGTTTTCGGGACAGGGCCTACAATGAGCAGTTCTTC
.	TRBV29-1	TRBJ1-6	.	CSVAEGLSNSPLHF	TGCAGCGTTGCTGAGGGACTCTCGAATTCACCCCTCCACTTT
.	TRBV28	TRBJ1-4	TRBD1	CASSSPTGVLTNEKLFF	TGTGCCAGCAGTTCTCCGACAGGGGTCCTAACTAATGAAAAACTGTTTTTT
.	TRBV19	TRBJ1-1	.	CASSGQLNTEAFF	TGTGCCAGTAGCGGACAGTTGAACACTGAAGCTTTCTTT
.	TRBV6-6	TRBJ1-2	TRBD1	CASSYSGGQPYGYTF	TGTGCCAGCAGTTACTCGGGGGGACAGCCTTATGGCTACACCTTC
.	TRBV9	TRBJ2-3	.	CASSAPGGSDTQYF	TGTGCCAGCAGCGCCCCTGGGGGGTCAGATACGCAGTATTTT
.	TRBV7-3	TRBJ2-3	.	CVGADPSTDTQYF	TGTGTGGGGGCGGATCCTAGCACAGATACGCAGTATTTT
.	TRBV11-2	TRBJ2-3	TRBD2	CASSFLPGLVRTDTQYF	TGTGCCAGCAGCTTTTTGCCGGGACTAGTCCGCACAGATACGCAGTATTTT
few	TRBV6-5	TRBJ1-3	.	CAGRLDSYSGNTIYF	TGTGCCGGTAGATTGGACAGTTACTCTGGAAACACCATATATTTT
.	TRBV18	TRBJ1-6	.	CASSPPGRRDSPLHF	TGTGCCAGCTCACCTCCGGGAAGGAGGGATTCACCCCTCCACTTT
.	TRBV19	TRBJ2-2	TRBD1	CASSPTGERTGELFF	TGTGCCAGTAGCCCGACAGGGGAACGCACCGGGGAGCTGTTTTTT
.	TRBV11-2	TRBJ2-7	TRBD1	CASSATGGSYEQYF	TGTGCCAGCAGCGCCACAGGGGGATCCTACGAGCAGTACTTC
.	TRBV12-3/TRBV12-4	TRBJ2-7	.	CASSLSRVHEQYF	TGTGCCAGCAGTTTATCCAGGGTCCACGAGCAGTACTTC
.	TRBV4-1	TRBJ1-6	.	CASSQRSSYNSPLHF	TGCGCCAGCAGCCAGAGGAGCTCCTATAATTCACCCCTCCACTTT
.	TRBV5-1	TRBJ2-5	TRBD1	CASSVSGTGGGETQYF	TGCGCCAGCAGCGTATCCGGGACAGGGGGAGGCGAGACCCAGTACTTC
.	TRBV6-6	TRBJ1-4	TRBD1	CASSPWTGADEKLFF	TGTGCCAGCAGTCCTTGGACAGGGGCGGACGAAAAACTGTTTTTT
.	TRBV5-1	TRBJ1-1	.	CASSSTGSAEAFF	TGCGCCAGCAGCTCCACAGGGAGCGCTGAAGCTTTCTTT
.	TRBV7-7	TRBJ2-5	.	CASSPNSLRETQYF	TGTGCCAGCAGCCCAAATAGCCTCCGGGAGACCCAGTACTTC
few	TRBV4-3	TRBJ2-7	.	CASSLDRSSYEQYF	TGCGCCAGCAGCCTGGATAGGAGCTCCTACGAGCAGTACTTC
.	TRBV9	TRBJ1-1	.	CASSVKGKNTEAFF	TGTGCCAGCAGCGTAAAGGGGAAGAACACTGAAGCTTTCTTT
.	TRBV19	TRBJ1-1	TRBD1	CASSIDSGTGSTDTEAFF	TGTGCCAGTAGTATAGACTCCGGGACAGGGTCGACGGACACTGAAGCTTTCTTT
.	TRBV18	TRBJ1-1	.	CASSPDSLETEAFF	TGTGCCAGCTCACCGGACAGTTTGGAAACTGAAGCTTTCTTT
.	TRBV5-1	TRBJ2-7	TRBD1	CASSTGTAIPYEQYF	TGCGCCAGCAGCACAGGGACAGCCATTCCCTACGAGCAGTACTTC
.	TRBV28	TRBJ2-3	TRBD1	CASSSATGGADTQYF	TGTGCCAGCAGTTCCGCGACAGGGGGGGCAGATACGCAGTATTTT
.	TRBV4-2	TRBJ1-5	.	CASSQDQQGGEKPQHF	TGTGCCAGCAGCCAAGATCAACAGGGAGGGGAGAAGCCCCAGCATTTT